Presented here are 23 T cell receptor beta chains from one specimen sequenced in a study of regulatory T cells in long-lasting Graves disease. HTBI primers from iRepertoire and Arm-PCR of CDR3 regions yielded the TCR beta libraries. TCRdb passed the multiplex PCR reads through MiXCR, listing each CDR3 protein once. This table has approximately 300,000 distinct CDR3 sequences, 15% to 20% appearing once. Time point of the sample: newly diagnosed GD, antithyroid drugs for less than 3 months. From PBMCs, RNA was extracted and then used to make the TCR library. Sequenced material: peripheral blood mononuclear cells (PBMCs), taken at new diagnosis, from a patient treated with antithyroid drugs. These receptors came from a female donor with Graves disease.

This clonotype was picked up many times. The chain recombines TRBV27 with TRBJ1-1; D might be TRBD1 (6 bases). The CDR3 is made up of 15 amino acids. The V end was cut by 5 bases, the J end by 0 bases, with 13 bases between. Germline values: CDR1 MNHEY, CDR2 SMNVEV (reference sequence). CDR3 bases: TGTGCCAGCAGTCCTTACAGGGCAATGAACACTGAAGCTTTCTTT. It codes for CASSPYRAMNTEAFF.

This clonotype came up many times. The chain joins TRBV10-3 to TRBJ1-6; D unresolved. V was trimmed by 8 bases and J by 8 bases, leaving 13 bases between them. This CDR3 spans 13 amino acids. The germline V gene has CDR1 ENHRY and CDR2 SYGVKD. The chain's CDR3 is CAIAQIVDSPLHF. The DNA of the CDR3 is TGTGCCATCGCGCAGATTGTAGATTCACCCCTCCACTTT.

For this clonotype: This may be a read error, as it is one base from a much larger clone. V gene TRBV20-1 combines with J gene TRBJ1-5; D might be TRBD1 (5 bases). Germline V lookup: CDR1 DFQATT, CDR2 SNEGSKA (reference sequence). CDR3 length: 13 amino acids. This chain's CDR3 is CRASPGQGQPQHF. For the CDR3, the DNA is TGCAGAGCCTCCCCGGGGCAGGGTCAGCCCCAGCATTTT.

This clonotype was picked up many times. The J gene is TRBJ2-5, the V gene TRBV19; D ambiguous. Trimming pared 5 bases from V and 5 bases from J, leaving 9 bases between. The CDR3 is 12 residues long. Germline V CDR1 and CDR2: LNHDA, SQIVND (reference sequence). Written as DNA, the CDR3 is TGTGCCAGTAGTCCGATGGGGGAGACCCAGTACTTC. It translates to CASSPMGETQYF. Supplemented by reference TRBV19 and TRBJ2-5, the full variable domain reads DGGITQSPKYLFRKEGQNVTLSCEQNLNHDAMYWYRQDPGQGLRLIYYSQIVNDFQKGDIAEGYSVSREKKESFPLTVTSAQKNPTAFYLCASSPMGETQYFGPGTRLLVL.

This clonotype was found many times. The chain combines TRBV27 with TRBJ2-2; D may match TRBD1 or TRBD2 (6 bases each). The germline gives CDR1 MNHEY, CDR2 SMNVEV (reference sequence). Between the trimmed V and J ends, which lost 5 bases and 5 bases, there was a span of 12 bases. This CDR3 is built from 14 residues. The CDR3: CASSGGTRTGELFF. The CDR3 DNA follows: TGTGCCAGCAGTGGAGGGACAAGAACCGGGGAGCTGTTTTTT.

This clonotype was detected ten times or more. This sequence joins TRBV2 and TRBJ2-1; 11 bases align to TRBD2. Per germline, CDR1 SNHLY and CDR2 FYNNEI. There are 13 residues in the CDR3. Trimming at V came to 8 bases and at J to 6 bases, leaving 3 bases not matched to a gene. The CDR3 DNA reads TGTGCCAGCGGGGGACTAGCGGTCAATGAGCAGTTCTTC. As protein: CASGGLAVNEQFF.

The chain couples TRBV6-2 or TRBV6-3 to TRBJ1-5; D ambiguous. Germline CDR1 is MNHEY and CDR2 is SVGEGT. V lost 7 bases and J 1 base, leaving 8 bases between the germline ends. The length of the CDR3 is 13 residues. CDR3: CASTIRSNQPQHF. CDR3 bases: TGTGCCAGCACCATCAGGAGCAATCAGCCCCAGCATTTT.

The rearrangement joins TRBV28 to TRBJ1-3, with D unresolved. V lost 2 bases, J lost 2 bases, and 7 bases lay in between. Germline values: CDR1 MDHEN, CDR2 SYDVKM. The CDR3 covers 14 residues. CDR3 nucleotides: TGTGCCAGCAGTTTACCCCGCCCTGGAAACACCATATATTTT. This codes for CASSLPRPGNTIYF.

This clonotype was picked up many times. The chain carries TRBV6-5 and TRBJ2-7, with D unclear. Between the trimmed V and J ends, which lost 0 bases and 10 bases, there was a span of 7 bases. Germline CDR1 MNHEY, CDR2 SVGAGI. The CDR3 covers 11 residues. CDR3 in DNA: TGTGCCAGCAGTTACTCCAGCCTCCAGTACTTC. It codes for CASSYSSLQYF.

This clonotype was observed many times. The CDR3 sequence is CASGLALGDEQYF. The CDR3 DNA follows: TGTGCTAGTGGTTTGGCGTTGGGGGATGAGCAGTACTTC. The chain recombines TRBV12-5 with TRBJ2-7, with D tentatively TRBD1 or TRBD2 (5 bases each). CDR3 length: 13 amino acids. V was trimmed by 1 base and J by 7 bases, leaving 11 bases between them. In germline, CDR1 is LGHNT, CDR2 FRNRAP.

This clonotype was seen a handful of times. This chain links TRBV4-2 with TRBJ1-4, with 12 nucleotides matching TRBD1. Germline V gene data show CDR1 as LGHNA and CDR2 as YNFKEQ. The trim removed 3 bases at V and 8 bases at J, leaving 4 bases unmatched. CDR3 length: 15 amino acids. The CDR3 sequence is CASSQGQGAKEKLFF. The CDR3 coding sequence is TGTGCCAGCAGCCAGGGACAGGGGGCGAAGGAAAAACTGTTTTTT.

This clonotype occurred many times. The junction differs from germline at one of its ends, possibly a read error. CDR3 sequence reads: CASSLGQGGEKLFF. DNA of the CDR3: TGTGCCAGCAGCTTGGGACAGGGCGGTGAAAAACTGTTTTTT. This rearrangement joins TRBV5-1 to TRBJ1-4, with TRBD1 matching over 9 bases. Germline V gene lookup returns CDR1 SGHRS and CDR2 YFSETQ. The CDR3 sequence is 14 residues long.

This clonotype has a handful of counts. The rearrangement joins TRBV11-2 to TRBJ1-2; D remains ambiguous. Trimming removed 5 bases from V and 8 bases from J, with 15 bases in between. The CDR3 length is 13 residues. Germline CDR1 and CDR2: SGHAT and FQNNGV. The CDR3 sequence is CASSRAADPGYTF. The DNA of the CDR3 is TGTGCCAGCAGCCGAGCTGCGGACCCCGGCTACACCTTC.

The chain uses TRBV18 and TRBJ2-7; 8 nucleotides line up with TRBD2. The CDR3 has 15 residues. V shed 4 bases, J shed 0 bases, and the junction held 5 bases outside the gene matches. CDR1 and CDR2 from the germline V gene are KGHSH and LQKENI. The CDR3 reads CASSRTGTSSYEQYF. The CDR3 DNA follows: TGTGCCAGCTCACGGACCGGGACTAGCTCCTACGAGCAGTACTTC.

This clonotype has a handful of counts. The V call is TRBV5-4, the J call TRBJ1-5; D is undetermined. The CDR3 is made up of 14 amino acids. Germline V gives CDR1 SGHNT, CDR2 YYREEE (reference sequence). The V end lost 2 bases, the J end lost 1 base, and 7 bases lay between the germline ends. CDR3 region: CASSFYGSNQPQHF. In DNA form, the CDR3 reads TGTGCCAGCAGCTTTTATGGGAGCAATCAGCCCCAGCATTTT.

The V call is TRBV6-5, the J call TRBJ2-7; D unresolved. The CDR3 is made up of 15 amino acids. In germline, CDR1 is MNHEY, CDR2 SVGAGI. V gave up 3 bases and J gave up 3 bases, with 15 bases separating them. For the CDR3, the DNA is TGTGCCAGCAGTTATTCCCCAGGCAACTACTACGAGCAGTACTTC. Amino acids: CASSYSPGNYYEQYF.

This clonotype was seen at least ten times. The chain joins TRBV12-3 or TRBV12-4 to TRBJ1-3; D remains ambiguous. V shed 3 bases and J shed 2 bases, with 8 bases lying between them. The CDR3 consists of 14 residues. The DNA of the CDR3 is TGTGCCAGCAGTTTTGGCGGCGCTGGAAACACCATATATTTT. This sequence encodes CASSFGGAGNTIYF.

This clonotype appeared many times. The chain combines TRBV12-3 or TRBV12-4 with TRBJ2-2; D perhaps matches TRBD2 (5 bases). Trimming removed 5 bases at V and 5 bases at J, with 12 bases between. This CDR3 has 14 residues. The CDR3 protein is CASSPGRSTGELFF. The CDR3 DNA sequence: TGTGCCAGCAGTCCGGGAAGATCAACCGGGGAGCTGTTTTTT.

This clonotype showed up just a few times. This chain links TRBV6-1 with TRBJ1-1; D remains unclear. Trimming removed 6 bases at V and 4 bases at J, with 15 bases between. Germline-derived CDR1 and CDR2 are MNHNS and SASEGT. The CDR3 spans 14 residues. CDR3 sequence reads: CASSPAVGATEAFF. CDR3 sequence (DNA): TGTGCCAGCAGCCCCGCCGTTGGAGCCACTGAAGCTTTCTTT.

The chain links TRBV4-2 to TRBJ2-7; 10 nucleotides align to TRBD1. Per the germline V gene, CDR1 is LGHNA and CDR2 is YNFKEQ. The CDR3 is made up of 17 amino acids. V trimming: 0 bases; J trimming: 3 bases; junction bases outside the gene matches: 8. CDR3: CASSQEEVRTGGYEQYF. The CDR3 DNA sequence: TGTGCCAGCAGCCAAGAAGAGGTTAGGACAGGGGGCTACGAGCAGTACTTC.

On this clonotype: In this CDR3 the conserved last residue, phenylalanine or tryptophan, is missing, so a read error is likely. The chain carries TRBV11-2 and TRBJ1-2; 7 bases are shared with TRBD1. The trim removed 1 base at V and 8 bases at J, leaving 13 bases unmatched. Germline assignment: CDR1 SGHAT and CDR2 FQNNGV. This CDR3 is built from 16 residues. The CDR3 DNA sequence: TGTGCCAGCAGCTTAGCTTACTCCACAGGGGTTAAAGGCTACACCTCC. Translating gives CASSLAYSTGVKGYTS.

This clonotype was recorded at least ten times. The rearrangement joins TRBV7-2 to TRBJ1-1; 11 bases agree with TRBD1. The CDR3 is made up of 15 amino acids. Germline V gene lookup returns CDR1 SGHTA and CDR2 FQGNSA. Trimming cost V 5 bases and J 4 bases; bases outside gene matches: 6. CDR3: CASSPEGTGGTEAFF. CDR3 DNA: TGTGCCAGCAGCCCGGAGGGGACAGGGGGCACTGAAGCTTTCTTT. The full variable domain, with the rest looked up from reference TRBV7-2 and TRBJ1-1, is GAGVSQSPSNKVTEKGKDVELRCDPISGHTALYWYRQSLGQGLEFLIYFQGNSAPDKSGLPSDRFSAERTGGSVSTLTIQRTQQEDSAVYLCASSPEGTGGTEAFFGQGTRLTVV.

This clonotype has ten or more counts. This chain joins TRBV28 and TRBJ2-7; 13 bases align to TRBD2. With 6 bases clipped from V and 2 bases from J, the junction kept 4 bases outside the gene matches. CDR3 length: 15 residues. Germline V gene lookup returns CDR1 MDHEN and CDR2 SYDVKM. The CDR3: CASSLGLAGPYEQYF. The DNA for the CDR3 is TGTGCCAGCAGCTTGGGACTAGCGGGGCCCTACGAGCAGTACTTC.